Following are 6 T cell receptor beta chains from one sample sequenced in a study of CD8 T cells in ankylosing spondylitis. TCRdb redid the calling of the 5' RACE reads with MiXCR, one entry per CDR3 protein. The sample carries 90,000 to 100,000 distinct CDR3 sequences, 8% to 10% recorded once. Material: blood, either unsorted or a sorted T cell fraction (not recorded which). The receptor source for this set is a male donor with ankylosing spondylitis or in good health (not recorded which).

Comments on this clonotype: This sequence may be a read error, since a much larger clone differs from it by one base. V is TRBV29-1 and J is TRBJ2-7; TRBD2 matches at 11 bases. The CDR3 is made up of 14 amino acids. The germline V gene has CDR1 SQVTM and CDR2 ANQGSEA. The CDR3 nucleotides read TGCAGCGTTGGACTAGCGGGAAAGAGGTACGGGCAGTACTTC. Residues: CSVGLAGKRYGQYF.

This clonotype was counted many times. The chain combines TRBV4-2 with TRBJ2-5; 7 nucleotides align to TRBD1. The V and J ends lost 0 bases and 3 bases, in that order; junction bases with no gene match: 1. The germline gives CDR1 LGHNA, CDR2 YNFKEQ. CDR3 size: 14 residues. CDR3 sequence (DNA): TGTGCCAGCAGCCAAGATCAGGGGGAAGAGACCCAGTACTTC. It is translated as CASSQDQGEETQYF.

This clonotype was counted many times. The V call is TRBV7-3, the J call TRBJ2-2; tentatively, D is TRBD2 (6 bases). Germline V lookup: CDR1 SGHTA, CDR2 FQGTGA. V was pared by 7 bases and J by 2 bases, with 14 bases between. The CDR3 has 15 residues. The CDR3 is CASTISRDNTGELFF. The DNA for the CDR3 is TGTGCCAGCACTATATCGCGGGATAACACCGGGGAGCTGTTTTTT. The full variable domain, its missing parts supplied by reference TRBV7-3 and TRBJ2-2, is GAGVSQTPSNKVTEKGKYVELRCDPISGHTALYWYRQSLGQGPEFLIYFQGTGAADDSGLPNDRFFAVRPEGSVSTLKIQRTERGDSAVYLCASTISRDNTGELFFGEGSRLTVL.

Many counts were recorded for this clonotype. The V call is TRBV5-1, the J call TRBJ2-2; D gene unclear. This CDR3 has 15 residues. Germline CDR1 reads SGHRS; CDR2 reads YFSETQ. Trimming left V 1 base short and J 3 bases short, with 10 bases between. The CDR3 DNA follows: TGCGCCAGCAGCTTGCTACAGATTCACACCGGGGAGCTGTTTTTT. The encoded protein is CASSLLQIHTGELFF.

The rearrangement joins TRBV5-1 to TRBJ1-1, with D unclear. In germline, CDR1 is SGHRS, CDR2 YFSETQ. This CDR3 has 15 amino acids. V lost 5 bases, J lost 1 base, and 15 bases lay in between. The CDR3 DNA is TGCGCCAGCAGACCCGGTCTAACCCCGAACACTGAAGCTTTCTTT. The encoded protein is CASRPGLTPNTEAFF.

This clonotype was counted a single time. V gene TRBV9 combines with J gene TRBJ2-7; TRBD2 aligns across 13 bases. Germline assignment: CDR1 SGDLS and CDR2 YYNGEE. V gave up 0 bases and J gave up 7 bases; unmatched junction bases: 7. The CDR3 is made up of 16 amino acids. The CDR3 is CASSVGLAGGVGEQYF. The CDR3 nucleotides are TGTGCCAGCAGCGTAGGACTAGCGGGAGGTGTAGGAGAGCAGTACTTC.